The 22 T cell receptor beta chains below all came from one sample that was sequenced in a study of cytomegalovirus exposure and HLA in healthy donors. Sequencing was performed with immunoSEQ multiplex PCR; in TCRdb, only in-frame clones are kept and a portion is missing. This table has roughly 350,000 clones, 70% to 90% appearing once. The sequenced material came from PBMCs. These receptors originate from a woman between 18 and 29 years old in good health and CMV-seronegative.

The V call is TRBV27, the J call TRBJ2-3, with TRBD1 matching 7 bases. CDR3 length equals 13 residues. Germline V CDR1 and CDR2: MNHEY, SMNVEV (reference sequence). The ends lost 6 bases at V and 5 bases at J; junction bases unmatched: 5. The CDR3 sequence: CASRRQGGDTQYF. DNA for the CDR3: TGTGCCAGCAGACGACAGGGCGGAGATACGCAGTATTTT.

This chain's CDR3 is CASSLVGGDEKLFF. The CDR3 DNA sequence: TGTGCCAGCAGCTTAGTGGGCGGGGATGAAAAACTGTTTTTT. The J gene is TRBJ1-4, the V gene TRBV7-9; no definite D call. CDR3 length: 14 amino acids. V dropped 1 base and J dropped 6 bases, with 9 bases sitting between them. Germline V lookup: CDR1 SEHNR, CDR2 FQNEAQ (reference sequence).

The chain has TRBV27 and TRBJ2-1, with D possibly matching TRBD2 (6 bases). Trimming took off 8 bases at V and 9 bases at J, with 23 bases between the two ends. CDR1 and CDR2 (germline): MNHEY, SMNVEV (reference sequence). The CDR3 length is 15 residues. The CDR3 region is CASGPEGLLSGEQFF. In nucleotides, the CDR3 is TGTGCCAGCGGCCCGGAGGGACTTCTGTCTGGTGAGCAGTTCTTC.

V gene TRBV28 combines with J gene TRBJ2-1; D is unclear. The CDR3 is made up of 14 amino acids. Germline assignment: CDR1 MDHEN and CDR2 SYDVKM. V lost 1 base and J 0 bases, leaving 4 bases between the germline ends. The CDR3 DNA reads TGTGCCAGCAGTTTATACAGCTCCTACAATGAGCAGTTCTTC. It yields the protein CASSLYSSYNEQFF. The full variable domain, with the rest looked up from reference TRBV28 and TRBJ2-1, is DVKVTQSSRYLVKRTGEKVFLECVQDMDHENMFWYRQDPGLGLRLIYFSYDVKMKEKGDIPEGYSVSREKKERFSLILESASTNQTSMYLCASSLYSSYNEQFFGPGTRLTVL.

The CDR3 spells CASSLGEGETQYF. The CDR3 nucleotides are TGTGCCAGCTCACTCGGGGAGGGAGAGACCCAGTACTTC. The V and J genes are TRBV18 and TRBJ2-5, with 7 positions matching TRBD2. Trimming removed 4 bases from V and 4 bases from J; junction bases left unmatched: 3. Germline CDR1 KGHSH, CDR2 LQKENI. The CDR3 loop spans 13 amino acids. The variable domain in full, completed from reference TRBV18 and TRBJ2-5, reads NAGVMQNPRHLVRRRGQEARLRCSPMKGHSHVYWYRQLPEEGLKFMVYLQKENIIDESGMPKERFSAEFPKEGPSILRIQQVVRGDSAAYFCASSLGEGETQYFGPGTRLLVL.

The rearrangement links TRBV5-1 to TRBJ2-3, with 14 nucleotides matching TRBD2. Germline V CDR1 and CDR2: SGHRS, YFSETQ. J lost 1 base, V lost 1 base, and 5 bases had no gene match. This CDR3 has 18 residues. The CDR3 reads CASSLRTSGRRGTDTQYF. CDR3 coding DNA: TGCGCCAGCAGCTTGCGGACTAGCGGGAGGAGAGGCACAGATACGCAGTATTTT.

The rearrangement uses TRBV7-4 and TRBJ2-1; 11 bases align to TRBD1. Germline V gene data show CDR1 as SGHVT and CDR2 as SQSDAQ. CDR3 length: 11 residues. With 4 bases clipped from V and 15 bases from J, the junction kept 2 bases outside the gene matches. The CDR3 DNA follows: TGTGCCAGCAGCTCCGGGACAGGGGGGTTCTTC. It translates to CASSSGTGGFF. The full variable domain, with the rest looked up from reference TRBV7-4 and TRBJ2-1, is GAGVSQSPRYKVAKRGRDVALRCDSISGHVTLYWYRQTLGQGSEVLTYSQSDAQRDKSGRPSGRFSAERPERSVSTLKIQRTEQGDSAVYLCASSSGTGGFFGPGTRLTVL.

The J gene is TRBJ2-4, the V gene TRBV6-1; TRBD1 aligns across 7 bases. This CDR3 contains 15 residues. Germline values: CDR1 MNHNS, CDR2 SASEGT. V shed 4 bases, J shed 3 bases, and the junction held 6 bases outside the gene matches. The CDR3 reads CASSVWDRYKNIQYF. CDR3 in DNA: TGTGCCAGCAGTGTATGGGACAGATACAAAAACATTCAGTACTTC.

This clone was seen a few times. The chain couples TRBV7-3 to TRBJ1-2; the D is unclear. V lost 4 bases and J lost 2, with 20 bases in between. Per germline, CDR1 SGHTA and CDR2 FQGTGA. CDR3 size: 17 residues. CDR3 loop: CASSSHVGDPPNYGYTF. The CDR3 DNA reads TGTGCCAGCAGCTCCCACGTCGGGGATCCGCCCAACTATGGCTACACCTTC. The whole variable domain, filled in from reference TRBV7-3 and TRBJ1-2, reads GAGVSQTPSNKVTEKGKYVELRCDPISGHTALYWYRQSLGQGPEFLIYFQGTGAADDSGLPNDRFFAVRPEGSVSTLKIQRTERGDSAVYLCASSSHVGDPPNYGYTFGSGTRLTVV.

The chain's CDR3 is CASRPRLGWETQYF. The CDR3 DNA sequence: TGTGCCAGCAGACCCCGACTAGGTTGGGAGACCCAGTACTTC. The V gene is TRBV28, the J gene TRBJ2-5; the D gene is possibly TRBD2 (6 bases). CDR3 length: 14 amino acids. Trimming removed 6 bases from V and 5 bases from J, with 16 bases in between. Germline V gives CDR1 MDHEN, CDR2 SYDVKM. The variable domain in full, completed from reference TRBV28 and TRBJ2-5, reads DVKVTQSSRYLVKRTGEKVFLECVQDMDHENMFWYRQDPGLGLRLIYFSYDVKMKEKGDIPEGYSVSREKKERFSLILESASTNQTSMYLCASRPRLGWETQYFGPGTRLLVL.

The rearrangement links TRBV27 to TRBJ2-1; perhaps TRBD2 as D (6 bases). The CDR3 covers 14 residues. V lost 1 base, J lost 9 bases, and 13 bases lay in between. The V gene's germline CDR1 is MNHEY and CDR2 SMNVEV (reference sequence). CDR3 in DNA: TGTGCCAGCAGTTTATTCCCCGGGAGTAGTGAGCAGTTCTTC. Translation gives CASSLFPGSSEQFF.

The rearrangement links TRBV7-2 to TRBJ1-1; no clear D gene. Germline CDR1 and CDR2: SGHTA and FQGNSA. V lost 6 bases and J lost 5, with 19 bases in between. The CDR3 is 15 residues long. The CDR3 nucleotides are TGTGCCAGCAGTTCCTCTTGGGGAGGCCGAACTGAAGCTTTCTTT. Amino acid sequence: CASSSSWGGRTEAFF.

This clone has just one count. The chain combines TRBV15 with TRBJ1-4; the D is unclear. Germline values: CDR1 LNHNV, CDR2 YYDKDF (reference sequence). The CDR3 is 12 amino acids. The V end was cut by 10 bases, the J end by 4 bases, with 10 bases between. For the CDR3, the DNA is TGTGCCAGTGGGAGGGTTAATGAAAAACTGTTTTTT. As protein: CASGRVNEKLFF.

CDR3 protein: CASSQAVAGGVYEQYF. DNA of the CDR3: TGTGCCAGCAGCCAAGCGGTGGCAGGGGGCGTGTACGAGCAGTACTTC. The chain uses TRBV4-2 and TRBJ2-7, with 8 bases fitting TRBD1. V dropped 1 base and J dropped 4; count of bases not matched to a gene: 9. CDR3 size: 16 residues. Per the germline V gene, CDR1 is LGHNA and CDR2 is YNFKEQ.

The CDR3 region is CASGLREGTEAFF. CDR3 DNA sequence: TGTGCTAGTGGTTTGAGGGAGGGCACTGAAGCTTTCTTT. V is TRBV12-5 and J is TRBJ1-1; D gene ambiguous. CDR3 length: 13 residues. The V end lost 2 bases, the J end lost 4 bases, and 8 bases lay between the germline ends. Germline CDR1 reads LGHNT; CDR2 reads FRNRAP.

V usage is TRBV7-9 and J usage is TRBJ2-5; 11 bases are shared with TRBD2. Trimming removed 5 bases from V and 4 bases from J; junction bases left unmatched: 6. Germline assignment: CDR1 SEHNR and CDR2 FQNEAQ (reference sequence). The CDR3 totals 15 residues. The DNA for the CDR3 is TGTGCCAGCAGCATACTAGCGGGAGTAGGAGAGACCCAGTACTTC. The encoded protein is CASSILAGVGETQYF.

The chain uses TRBV19 and TRBJ1-2; 7 nucleotides align to TRBD1. Germline V gene sequence: CDR1 LNHDA, CDR2 SQIVND (reference sequence). The CDR3 spans 12 residues. Trimming cost V 7 bases and J 8 bases; bases outside gene matches: 7. The CDR3 is CASTLQGSGYTF. CDR3 nucleotides: TGTGCCAGTACCTTACAGGGGAGCGGCTACACCTTC.

This chain links TRBV6-5 with TRBJ2-7; possible D gene TRBD2, 6 bases. Trimming took off 10 bases at V and 4 bases at J, with 11 bases between the two ends. In germline, CDR1 is MNHEY, CDR2 SVGAGI. This CDR3 comprises 11 residues. CDR3 residues: CATLAAYEQYF. The CDR3 bases are TGTGCCACACTAGCTGCATACGAGCAGTACTTC.

The rearrangement uses TRBV5-1 and TRBJ2-7; 7 bases are shared with TRBD1. CDR3 length: 18 residues. With V trimmed by 3 bases and J by 3 bases, 18 bases remained unmatched. Germline assignment: CDR1 SGHRS and CDR2 YFSETQ. In nucleotides, the CDR3 is TGCGCCAGCAGCTCGCCGGGCCATGTGGGACAGTTCAACTACGAGCAGTACTTC. It specifies CASSSPGHVGQFNYEQYF.

This clone was counted ten times or more. The gene calls are TRBV19 and TRBJ2-7, with 10 bases matching TRBD1. From germline, CDR1 is LNHDA and CDR2 SQIVND (reference sequence). The V and J ends lost 4 bases and 3 bases, in that order; junction bases with no gene match: 3. There are 14 residues in the CDR3. CDR3 nucleotide sequence: TGTGCCAGTAGTAAAGGACAGGGGGTCTACGAGCAGTACTTC. It is translated as CASSKGQGVYEQYF.

J is TRBJ2-1 and V is TRBV28; 8 nucleotides agree with TRBD2. The germline V gene has CDR1 MDHEN and CDR2 SYDVKM. Unmatched junction bases numbered 10, after V lost 8 bases and J lost 1 base. The CDR3 loop spans 16 amino acids. CDR3 region: CASGSAAGGSYNEQFF. DNA for the CDR3: TGTGCCAGCGGTTCCGCGGCGGGAGGTTCCTACAATGAGCAGTTCTTC.

The V gene is TRBV15, the J gene TRBJ1-1; tentatively, D is TRBD1 (5 bases). The V gene's germline CDR1 is LNHNV and CDR2 YYDKDF (reference sequence). V shed 0 bases and J shed 4 bases, with 12 bases lying between them. The CDR3 runs 15 residues. CDR3 amino acids: CATSRDRAGITEAFF. The CDR3, as DNA: TGTGCCACCAGCAGAGATCGGGCAGGGATCACTGAAGCTTTCTTT.